These 20 T cell receptor beta chains were all obtained from the same sample, sequenced in a study of glioma-infiltrating T cells. Amplification of TCR alpha and beta CDR3 regions from RNA used iRepertoire nested multiplex PCR. TCRdb re-analysed the multiplex PCR reads in MiXCR, keeping a single row per CDR3 protein. The sample holds 100,000 to 150,000 distinct CDR3 sequences, more than 20% seen once. The sequenced sample was glioma tissue, nonneoplastic brain tissue, or PBMCs (not recorded which). The receptors were gathered from a human donor with low-grade glioma or glioblastoma, undergoing nonglioma brain surgery, or in good health (not recorded which).

This clonotype was picked up many times. The junction differs from germline at one of its ends, possibly a read error. This chain links TRBV10-3 with TRBJ1-3; D call uncertain. Germline V gene data show CDR1 as ENHRY and CDR2 as SYGVKD. The CDR3 sequence is 11 residues long. CDR3 amino acids: CAISESQEHAF. The CDR3 DNA reads as TGTGCCATCAGTGAGTCTCAGGAACACGCTTTT.

This clonotype was seen only once. This could be a read error, since a much larger clone is one nucleotide away. The chain employs TRBV6-1 and TRBJ1-1; TRBD1 aligns across 12 bases. J gave up 7 bases and V 8 bases, and 11 bases lay outside the gene matches. The CDR3 length is 15 residues. CDR1 is MNHNS, CDR2 SASEGT, per germline. The CDR3 spells CASGLRDRGLFEAFF. In DNA, the CDR3 is TGTGCCAGCGGACTACGGGACAGGGGGCTATTTGAAGCTTTCTTT.

Comments on this clonotype: The germline gene is not matched at one end of the junction; a read error may be the cause. CDR3 sequence reads: CASSARDRQRFVYEQYF. In nucleotides, the CDR3 is TGTGCTAGCAGTGCTAGAGATCGTCAGCGTTTCGTCTACGAGCAGTACTTC. The chain is built from TRBV6-1 and TRBJ2-7; D is undetermined. The CDR3 length is 17 residues. Per the germline V gene, CDR1 is MNHNS and CDR2 is SASEGT.

This clonotype was seen ten or more times. The rearrangement uses TRBV5-4 and TRBJ1-1; 11 nucleotides line up with TRBD1. CDR3 size: 14 residues. In germline, CDR1 is SGHNT, CDR2 YYREEE (reference sequence). The V gene end was trimmed by 4 bases and the J gene end by 5 bases; junction bases not matched to a gene: 4. The CDR3 DNA reads TGTGCCAGCAGCCAGGGGACAGGGGGAACTGAAGCTTTCTTT. It codes for CASSQGTGGTEAFF. The variable domain in full, completed from reference TRBV5-4 and TRBJ1-1, reads ETGVTQSPTHLIKTRGQQVTLRCSSQSGHNTVSWYQQALGQGPQFIFQYYREEENGRGNFPPRFSGLQFPNYSSELNVNALELDDSALYLCASSQGTGGTEAFFGQGTRLTVV.

This clonotype showed up many times. Written as DNA, the CDR3 is TGTGCCACCAGTGATGGAAAGCGGGAGGGCCGGGATGAGCAGTTCTTC. As protein: CATSDGKREGRDEQFF. The chain links TRBV24-1 to TRBJ2-1; 10 bases align to TRBD2. The ends lost 3 bases at V and 8 bases at J; junction bases unmatched: 9. Germline CDR1 is KGHDR and CDR2 is SFDVKD. The CDR3 runs 16 residues.

The J gene is TRBJ2-7, the V gene TRBV30, with TRBD1 identical over 9 bases. After removal of 3 bases from V and 5 bases from J, the junction contained 11 bases not matched to a gene. CDR1 is GTSNPN and CDR2 is SVGIG in the germline V gene (reference sequence). The CDR3 extends over 15 amino acids. CDR3 nucleotides: TGTGCCTGGAGGCCTCCGGGACAGGGTTTCCACGAGCAGTACTTC. It encodes CAWRPPGQGFHEQYF.

This clonotype was counted many times. V gene TRBV20-1 combines with J gene TRBJ2-3; TRBD2 might be the D (5 bases). The CDR3 covers 15 residues. Germline V gene lookup returns CDR1 DFQATT and CDR2 SNEGSKA (reference sequence). V dropped 6 bases and J dropped 0 bases, with 16 bases sitting between them. CDR3 nucleotides: TGCAGTGCACTTGTACTAGGAACTAGCACAGATACGCAGTATTTT. Amino acids: CSALVLGTSTDTQYF.

This clonotype was seen at least ten times. This chain's CDR3 is CSAFMGLGYNEQFF. The CDR3 DNA reads TGCAGTGCATTTATGGGACTGGGATACAATGAGCAGTTCTTC. The gene calls are TRBV20-1 and TRBJ2-1; tentative D call: TRBD2 (6 bases). V shed 6 bases and J shed 4 bases, with 16 bases lying between them. The CDR3 is 14 residues long. Germline V gene lookup returns CDR1 DFQATT and CDR2 SNEGSKA (reference sequence).

Comment on this clonotype: A single base separates this from a much larger clone, so it may be a read error. CDR3 bases: TGTGCCAGCAGCCAAGATACCGGGACACCTTATAGCAATCAGCCCCAGCATTTT. This encodes CASSQDTGTPYSNQPQHF. V gene TRBV4-2 combines with J gene TRBJ1-5, with D perhaps matching TRBD1 (6 bases). This CDR3 has 18 residues. Trimming took off 0 bases at V and 0 bases at J, with 15 bases between the two ends. Germline values: CDR1 LGHNA, CDR2 YNFKEQ.

The chain recombines TRBV7-9 with TRBJ1-4, with D hard to call. The germline CDR1 and CDR2 sequences are SEHNR and FQNEAQ (reference sequence). V was cut by 8 bases and J by 0 bases, with 10 bases left in between. CDR3 size: 14 residues. As DNA, the CDR3 is TGTGCCAGCGGCTGGTCTGCAACTAATGAAAAACTGTTTTTT. Translating gives CASGWSATNEKLFF.

Notes on this clonotype: At one of its ends the junction is not consistent with the germline gene, which may arise from a read error. V is TRBV19 and J is TRBJ2-1; possible D gene TRBD1, 6 bases. The CDR3 has 13 amino acids. CDR1 is LNHDA, CDR2 SQIVND, per germline (reference sequence). The CDR3 loop reads CAGSSAGENEQFF. The DNA of the CDR3 is TGTGCCGGTAGTTCGGCAGGGGAAAATGAGCAGTTCTTC.

This clonotype was counted ten times or more. The chain carries TRBV6-2 or TRBV6-3 and TRBJ1-5; maybe TRBD1 (5 bases). The CDR3 length is 14 residues. V was cut by 0 bases and J by 3 bases, with 6 bases left in between. The V gene's germline CDR1 is MNHEY and CDR2 SVGEGT. The CDR3 DNA reads as TGTGCCAGCAGTTACTCGACAGACAATCAGCCCCAGCATTTT. It specifies CASSYSTDNQPQHF.

V usage is TRBV25-1 and J usage is TRBJ2-1; TRBD2 aligns across 14 bases. CDR1 and CDR2 from the germline V gene are MGHDK and SYGVNS. The CDR3 length is 15 residues. Germline trimming cut 7 bases from V and 10 bases from J; bases unmatched to any gene: 9. The CDR3 is CASMEETSGRDEQFF. The CDR3, as DNA: TGTGCCAGCATGGAAGAGACTAGCGGGAGGGACGAGCAGTTCTTC.

As for this clonotype: Given a much more abundant clone one base away, this may be a read error. The chain combines TRBV4-2 with TRBJ1-5; the D is unclear. The CDR3 extends over 14 amino acids. The germline gives CDR1 LGHNA, CDR2 YNFKEQ. CDR3 loop: CASSQGGSNQPQRF. The CDR3, as DNA: TGTGCCAGCAGCCAAGGAGGAAGCAATCAGCCCCAGCGTTTT.

This clonotype was recorded at least ten times. The chain uses TRBV10-3 and TRBJ2-7; D unresolved. Trimming stripped 2 bases from V and 0 bases from J, with 2 bases between. The CDR3 consists of 12 residues. CDR1 ENHRY and CDR2 SYGVKD come from the germline V gene. CDR3 amino acids: CAISEASYEQYF. In DNA, the CDR3 is TGTGCCATCAGTGAGGCCTCCTACGAGCAGTACTTC.

This clonotype was counted at least ten times. The chain joins TRBV28 to TRBJ2-1; TRBD1 is a possible D gene (5 bases). Germline CDR1 is MDHEN and CDR2 is SYDVKM. This CDR3 comprises 13 residues. V lost 5 bases to trimming and J lost 7 bases, with 12 bases between them. CDR3 nucleotide sequence: TGTGCCAGCAGTGACGGACAAAATAATGAGCAGTTCTTC. Its translation: CASSDGQNNEQFF. The full variable domain, completed using reference TRBV28 and TRBJ2-1, is DVKVTQSSRYLVKRTGEKVFLECVQDMDHENMFWYRQDPGLGLRLIYFSYDVKMKEKGDIPEGYSVSREKKERFSLILESASTNQTSMYLCASSDGQNNEQFFGPGTRLTVL.

Concerning this clonotype: Being one base from a much bigger clone, this may be a read error. V gene TRBV7-7 combines with J gene TRBJ2-3; the match to TRBD2 covers 7 bases. CDR3 length equals 14 residues. Germline-derived CDR1 and CDR2 are SSHAT and FNYEAQ (reference sequence). DNA for the CDR3: TGTGCGGTAAAGGGAGGGACTAGCACAGATACGCAGTATTTT. Encoded protein: CAVKGGTSTDTQYF.

This clonotype was detected ten times or more. The V and J genes are TRBV6-6 and TRBJ2-7, with 9 bases lining up with TRBD1. The CDR3 is 14 residues long. In germline, CDR1 is MNHNY, CDR2 SVGAGI (reference sequence). V shed 2 bases and J 4 bases; nucleotides not matched to a gene: 3. In nucleotides, the CDR3 is TGTGCCAGCAGTTACCGGGACAGGGATTACGAGCAGTACTTC. It is translated as CASSYRDRDYEQYF.

This clonotype was picked up a small number of times. The chain employs TRBV9 and TRBJ2-5; D not resolved. Trimming took 0 bases from V and 3 from J, leaving 9 bases between them. Germline CDR1 is SGDLS and CDR2 is YYNGEE. The CDR3 covers 14 residues. The chain's CDR3 is CASSVDGRKETQYF. Here the CDR3 DNA reads TGTGCCAGCAGCGTAGATGGCAGAAAAGAGACCCAGTACTTC.

The V and J genes are TRBV5-1 and TRBJ2-2; 9 nucleotides line up with TRBD1. V lost 1 base to trimming and J lost 5 bases; unmatched junction nucleotides: 6. CDR1 is SGHRS and CDR2 is YFSETQ in the germline V gene. The CDR3 runs 16 residues. The CDR3 DNA sequence: TGCGCCAGCAGCTTGAGTCCCGGGACAGGGACCGGGGAGCTGTTTTTT. The encoded protein is CASSLSPGTGTGELFF.